This T cell receptor beta chain originates from a study of PD-1 blockade in classical Hodgkin lymphoma. Whole-study findings and limits: CD4+ TCR diversity, unlike CD8+, rose significantly by C4D1.

CDR1 and CDR2 from the germline V gene are MNHNS and SASEGT. Trimming at V came to 6 bases and at J to 8 bases, leaving 15 bases not matched to a gene. The CDR3 consists of 15 residues. Regarding this clone: No antigen is known for it.

The table came from immunoSEQ multiplex PCR; TCRdb's copy has only in-frame clones and leaves some out. The sample includes 35,000 to 50,000 clones, roughly 70% of them seen just once. Every patient was affected by relapse after autologous stem cell transplantation, while exposure to brentuximab vedotin was not uniform. Complete response, partial response or progressive disease was recorded as best response. The material was peripheral blood mononuclear cells (PBMCs), obtained before the second cycle of nivolumab. The J gene is TRBJ1-1, the V gene TRBV6-1; TRBD1 aligns across 7 bases. The TCR comes from a human donor with classical Hodgkin lymphoma. The CDR3 DNA sequence: TGTGCCAGCAGGGGCCTGGAGGGGGCGAGAGTCGAAGCTTTCTTT. It translates to CASRGLEGARVEAFF.